This section outlines one TCR beta chain sequence together with its context. Its antigen is unidentified. The sample comes from a study of PD-L1 blockade in urothelial cancer. At the level of the study: Male patients with bladder-origin urothelial cancer numbered about 90% of the roughly 29. T cells numbered a median of roughly 150,000 in the blood samples. At 3 weeks after treatment start (second dose) and again at 6 weeks, blood was analyzed.

Profiled with immunoSEQ multiplex PCR; TCRdb holds only in-frame clones, not every one. The sample contains tens of thousands of clones, more than 75% of which appear only once. Points from the study as a whole: In blood at 3 weeks, tumor-associated clones expanded more among patients with durable benefit.

The CDR3 covers 16 residues. Germline loops: CDR1 LGHNA, CDR2 YNFKEQ. Trimming took 1 base from V and 4 from J; bases not matched to a gene: 6. The time point was: pretreatment peripheral blood. The chain has TRBV4-2 and TRBJ2-5; 10 nucleotides line up with TRBD1. This specimen consisted of PBMCs, obtained around atezolizumab (anti-PD-L1) treatment. The sequence was obtained from a man aged 55 to 69 with urothelial cancer. CDR3 nucleotides: TGTGCCAGCAGCCAAGGATTGGGACAGGGGAGAGAGACCCAGTACTTC. Amino acid sequence: CASSQGLGQGRETQYF.